This T cell receptor (beta chain) came from a study of T cells after yellow fever vaccination. For the study at large: Each low-cell-number fraction was prepared by means of SMART-Seq v4 Ultra Low Input.

Losses at the gene ends were 0 bases for V and 6 bases for J; bases not matched to a gene: 8. CDR3 length: 16 amino acids. CDR1 and CDR2 (germline): LGHDT, YNNKEL (reference sequence). Study-wide findings and caveats: The secondary T-cell response peaked on day 5, not day 15, but was weaker. Post-booster reappearance was seen for most primary-vaccination clones (around 97% CD4, roughly 91% CD8).

Note on this clonotype: Its antigen is not identified.

From the 5' RACE reads, TCRdb called clonotypes with MiXCR, one entry per CDR3 protein. The sample carries 300,000 to 400,000 distinct CDR3 sequences, 3% to 4.5% recorded once. The sample was PBMCs, taken 5 days after the yellow fever booster vaccination. The genes are TRBV3-1 and TRBJ2-1; 7 bases fit TRBD2. The sequence derives from a young man who received the YFV17D yellow fever vaccine. The CDR3 here is CASSQEWLGEGNEQFF. CDR3 DNA sequence: TGTGCCAGCAGCCAAGAGTGGCTAGGGGAGGGCAATGAGCAGTTCTTC.